The 21 T cell receptor beta chains listed next were all sequenced from one sample in a study of T cells in Graves' hyperthyroidism and ophthalmopathy. Amplification targeted TCR beta CDR3 regions from RNA transcripts. With the HTBI primer set, the TCR CDR3 went through a first round of RT-PCR. TCRdb fed the multiplex PCR reads into MiXCR, producing one record per CDR3 protein. The table records about 570,000 distinct CDR3 sequences, approximately 44% of them present only once. Material for sequencing was peripheral blood or thyroid tissue (not recorded which). The source of these receptors is an adult woman with Graves' disease, either hyperthyroidism or ophthalmopathy (not recorded which).

J is TRBJ1-5 and V is TRBV7-9; 7 positions agree with TRBD1. The CDR3 is 19 residues long. Germline values: CDR1 SEHNR, CDR2 FQNEAQ (reference sequence). Trimming at V came to 1 base and at J to 3 bases, leaving 15 bases not matched to a gene. CDR3: CASSLGQGGGEINNQPQHF. The CDR3 region has the DNA TGTGCCAGCAGCTTAGGCCAGGGAGGGGGCGAAATCAACAATCAGCCCCAGCATTTT.

Of note for this clonotype: The CDR3 does not end in the conserved phenylalanine or tryptophan, so this is likely a read error. The DNA is left out, because the CDR3 cannot be placed on it with certainty; the CDR3 is given as TCRdb lists it. The chain joins TRBV10-2 to TRBJ1-3. CDR1 is WSHSY, CDR2 SAAADI, per germline. The CDR3 length is 8 residues, termini included. The CDR3 is CASSAGLA.

This clonotype came up once. The conserved closing phenylalanine or tryptophan is absent in this CDR3, likely reflecting a read error. No DNA is shown, since the ends of the CDR3 on it are uncertain; the CDR3 is the one TCRdb lists. This sequence joins TRBV20-1 and TRBJ1-4. The germline CDR1 and CDR2 sequences are DFQATT and SNEGSKA (reference sequence). A total of 9 residues make up the CDR3, ends included. CDR3: CSARVQGPY.

This clonotype was counted ten times or more. A single base separates this from a much larger clone, so it may be a read error. CDR3 region: CASSWDARNTEAFF. DNA of the CDR3: TGTGCCAGCAGCTGGGACGCTAGGAACACTGAAGCTTTCTTT. The chain uses TRBV7-7 and TRBJ1-1; D possibly corresponds to TRBD1 (5 bases). This CDR3 region has 14 residues. Germline loops: CDR1 SSHAT, CDR2 FNYEAQ (reference sequence). V dropped 4 bases and J dropped 1 base, with 10 bases sitting between them.

This clonotype was detected many times. The chain combines TRBV7-9 with TRBJ1-1, with unresolved D. Trimming took 1 base from V and 10 from J, leaving 13 bases between them. The V gene's germline CDR1 is SEHNR and CDR2 FQNEAQ (reference sequence). The CDR3 totals 13 residues. CDR3 in amino acids: CASSLVATKGAFF. For the CDR3, the DNA is TGTGCCAGCAGCTTAGTGGCAACTAAGGGAGCTTTCTTT.

The chain links TRBV6-4 to TRBJ2-2; D unclear. Per germline, CDR1 MRHNA and CDR2 SNTAGT. The CDR3 runs 12 residues. Trimming stripped 0 bases from V and 6 bases from J, with 2 bases between. CDR3 sequence (DNA): TGTGCCAGCAGTGACTCGTCCGGGGAGCTGTTTTTT. Its protein product is CASSDSSGELFF.

This clonotype was observed a handful of times. J is TRBJ1-2 and V is TRBV19; D uncertain. The germline V and J ends were trimmed by 3 bases and 0 bases, with 14 bases remaining between them. Germline V CDR1 and CDR2: LNHDA, SQIVND (reference sequence). CDR3 length: 16 amino acids. This CDR3 is CASSMGFGPANYGYTF. The CDR3, as DNA: TGTGCCAGTAGTATGGGGTTCGGTCCTGCTAACTATGGCTACACCTTC.

The chain is built from TRBV5-1 and TRBJ1-1; D gene ambiguous. CDR3 length: 15 residues. CDR1 is SGHRS, CDR2 YFSETQ, per germline. V lost 4 bases and J lost 1, with 14 bases in between. The CDR3 DNA reads as TGCGCCAGCAGCCACGAAGCGAGCAAGAACACTGAAGCTTTCTTT. This gives the protein CASSHEASKNTEAFF. The whole variable domain, filled in from reference TRBV5-1 and TRBJ1-1, reads KAGVTQTPRYLIKTRGQQVTLSCSPISGHRSVSWYQQTPGQGLQFLFEYFSETQRNKGNFPGRFSGRQFSNSRSEMNVSTLELGDSALYLCASSHEASKNTEAFFGQGTRLTVV.

The chain couples TRBV3-1 to TRBJ2-7; D might be TRBD2 (6 bases). The CDR3 is 17 amino acids. V dropped 0 bases and J dropped 0 bases, with 15 bases sitting between them. Germline-derived CDR1 and CDR2 are LGHDT and YNNKEL (reference sequence). The chain's CDR3 is CASSQDGASASSYEQYF. The DNA for the CDR3 is TGTGCCAGCAGCCAAGATGGTGCTAGCGCGAGCTCCTACGAGCAGTACTTC.

The chain employs TRBV2 and TRBJ2-1, with unresolved D. The germline V and J ends were trimmed by 3 bases and 4 bases, with 4 bases remaining between them. Germline V gives CDR1 SNHLY, CDR2 FYNNEI. The CDR3 extends over 12 amino acids. The CDR3 coding sequence is TGTGCCAGCAGTGATGGATACAATGAGCAGTTCTTC. Translated: CASSDGYNEQFF.

The rearrangement joins TRBV25-1 to TRBJ2-5; the D is unclear. Trimming pared 2 bases from V and 8 bases from J, leaving 21 bases between. The V gene's germline CDR1 is MGHDK and CDR2 SYGVNS. The CDR3 covers 16 residues. The DNA of the CDR3 is TGTGCCAGCAGTGAAAGACCCCCAGGCGTCGAGGCTACCCAGTACTTC. It yields the protein CASSERPPGVEATQYF.

This sequence joins TRBV20-1 and TRBJ1-4; TRBD1 is a possible D gene (5 bases). The V end lost 1 base, the J end lost 6 bases, and 12 bases lay between the germline ends. This CDR3 spans 14 amino acids. CDR1 and CDR2 (germline): DFQATT, SNEGSKA (reference sequence). DNA for the CDR3: TGCAGTGCTAGAGTGTGGGGGTTGGATGAAAAACTGTTTTTT. Amino acids: CSARVWGLDEKLFF.

This clonotype appeared a few times. This chain links TRBV6-1 with TRBJ1-3; D not resolved. CDR3 length: 15 residues. Per germline, CDR1 MNHNS and CDR2 SASEGT. V lost 6 bases and J 0 bases, leaving 12 bases between the germline ends. CDR3 DNA: TGTGCCAGCAGCTATTCAAGTAGCTCTGGAAACACCATATATTTT. This translates into CASSYSSSSGNTIYF.

The chain recombines TRBV2 with TRBJ2-5; possible D gene TRBD1, 6 bases. Trimming removed 6 bases from V and 5 bases from J, with 19 bases in between. Germline V gene data show CDR1 as SNHLY and CDR2 as FYNNEI. The CDR3 extends over 15 amino acids. The CDR3 loop reads CASSPIRLQGETQYF. CDR3 nucleotides: TGTGCCAGCAGCCCCATCCGATTACAGGGCGAGACCCAGTACTTC.

The V call is TRBV27, the J call TRBJ1-5, with 11 bases that match TRBD1. Germline V gene data show CDR1 as MNHEY and CDR2 as SMNVEV (reference sequence). This CDR3 is built from 16 residues. With 8 bases clipped from V and 0 bases from J, the junction kept 6 bases outside the gene matches. CDR3 nucleotides: TGTGCCAGCCGGGACAGGGGGTTTTTTAGCAATCAGCCCCAGCATTTT. Translating gives CASRDRGFFSNQPQHF.

The chain is built from TRBV20-1 and TRBJ1-2, with 7 nucleotides matching TRBD1. Trimming removed 3 bases from V and 8 bases from J; junction bases left unmatched: 6. Germline CDR1 reads DFQATT; CDR2 reads SNEGSKA (reference sequence). The CDR3 is made up of 12 amino acids. CDR3 protein: CSASLQGYGYTF. The CDR3 nucleotides are TGCAGTGCTAGCTTACAGGGGTACGGCTACACCTTC.

This clonotype was detected many times. V is TRBV7-6 and J is TRBJ2-5; D remains ambiguous. V lost 2 bases and J lost 1, with 11 bases in between. The CDR3 runs 15 residues. Germline assignment: CDR1 SGHVS and CDR2 FNYEAQ. CDR3 nucleotide sequence: TGTGCCAGCAGCTTAAGTTCCAGAAGCCAAGAGACCCAGTACTTC. Its protein product is CASSLSSRSQETQYF.

The V gene is TRBV5-6, the J gene TRBJ1-2, with 7 nucleotides matching TRBD1. CDR1 and CDR2 from the germline V gene are SGHDT and YYEEEE. This CDR3 contains 15 residues. The junction had 16 bases not matched to a gene; V was cut back by 9 bases and J by 5 bases. CDR3 nucleotides: TGTGCCACCTTTTACCGACAGGGATCGGGATATGGCTACACCTTC. Protein sequence: CATFYRQGSGYGYTF.

The chain recombines TRBV15 with TRBJ1-6; no reliable D call. CDR1 LNHNV and CDR2 YYDKDF come from the germline V gene (reference sequence). The CDR3 sequence is 18 residues long. V was pared by 1 base and J by 5 bases, with 18 bases between. CDR3 nucleotides: TGTGCCACCAGCAGAGTCCCAAACGCGGGAAGCAATAATTCACCCCTCCACTTT. As protein: CATSRVPNAGSNNSPLHF. The whole variable domain, filled in from reference TRBV15 and TRBJ1-6, reads DAMVIQNPRYQVTQFGKPVTLSCSQTLNHNVMYWYQQKSSQAPKLLFHYYDKDFNNEADTPDNFQSRRPNTSFCFLDIRSPGLGDTAMYLCATSRVPNAGSNNSPLHFGNGTRLTVT.

This clonotype was observed many times. The CDR3 region is CASSERTGGYGYTF. The CDR3 region has the DNA TGTGCCAGCAGTGAACGGACAGGGGGCTATGGCTACACCTTC. V gene TRBV6-1 combines with J gene TRBJ1-2; 10 positions match TRBD1. Per germline, CDR1 MNHNS and CDR2 SASEGT. The trim removed 2 bases at V and 4 bases at J, leaving 1 base unmatched. The CDR3 runs 14 residues.

A note on this clonotype: A much larger clone lies one base from this, so it may be a read error. This chain links TRBV5-1 with TRBJ2-7, with 7 positions matching TRBD1. Germline CDR1 is SGHRS and CDR2 is YFSETQ. The CDR3 contains 12 residues. Here the CDR3 reads CASSSPGQVIFF. For the CDR3, the DNA is TGCGCCAGCAGCTCACCCGGACAGGTCATTTTTTTC.